The 24 T cell receptor beta chains presented below share a single source sample, sequenced in a study of blood T cell repertoires in COVID-19. Here immunoSEQ multiplex PCR was the method, and the copy in TCRdb shows in-frame clones only, minus some. This sample carries roughly 140,000 clones, 84% of them seen once, and the ten largest clones take about 7.3%. The sequenced material came from PBMCs or T cells enriched from blood (not recorded which). These receptors were obtained from a man in his fifties who had recovered from COVID-19.

CDR3 protein: CASSRDRSGQPQHF. For the CDR3, the DNA is TGTGCCAGCAGCCGGGACAGGTCGGGTCAGCCCCAGCATTTT. This chain links TRBV3-1 (or the pseudogene TRBV3-2) with TRBJ1-5; 8 bases fit TRBD1. V lost 4 bases, J lost 6 bases, and 5 bases stayed unmatched. The length of the CDR3 is 14 residues. From germline, CDR1 is LGHDT and CDR2 YNNKEL (reference sequence).

The chain joins TRBV7-8 to TRBJ2-5, with D perhaps TRBD1 (7 bases). This CDR3 has 16 amino acids. Trimming took 5 bases from V and 1 from J, leaving 17 bases between them. Germline V CDR1 and CDR2: SGHVS, FQNEAQ. The CDR3 DNA follows: TGTGCCAGCAGCAAGACGCGGGACAGAGTCCAAGAGACCCAGTACTTC. Encoded protein: CASSKTRDRVQETQYF.

The genes are TRBV5-5 and TRBJ1-1, with D possibly matching TRBD1 (5 bases). Trimming stripped 5 bases from V and 1 base from J, with 15 bases between. Germline V gene data show CDR1 as SGHKS and CDR2 as YYEKEE (reference sequence). The CDR3 extends over 15 amino acids. DNA for the CDR3: TGTGCCAGCAGTCCGGAGGGGATCCCGAACACTGAAGCTTTCTTT. Protein product: CASSPEGIPNTEAFF.

The gene calls are TRBV19 and TRBJ1-5, with D tentatively TRBD1 (5 bases). Trimming pared 7 bases from V and 2 bases from J, leaving 18 bases between. CDR3 length: 16 amino acids. CDR1 is LNHDA, CDR2 SQIVND, per germline (reference sequence). The CDR3 region has the DNA TGTGCCAGTACCACGGGGGGGAGTTCGGGCAATCAGCCCCAGCATTTT. Protein sequence: CASTTGGSSGNQPQHF.

In the case of this clone: Different DNA sequences within this sample yield the same CDR3. V usage is TRBV5-4 and J usage is TRBJ1-2; D uncertain. The V gene lost 0 bases and the J gene lost 4 bases, with 4 bases spanning the gap. The CDR3 has 12 residues. Per the germline V gene, CDR1 is SGHNT and CDR2 is YYREEE (reference sequence). The CDR3 reads CASSLDSYGYTF. The CDR3 region has the DNA TGTGCCAGCAGCTTGGATAGCTATGGCTACACCTTC.

The CDR3 is CASTWGQTPNYGYTF. In nucleotides, the CDR3 is TGTGCCAGTACCTGGGGGCAGACGCCTAACTATGGCTACACCTTC. The chain employs TRBV19 and TRBJ1-2, with D possibly being TRBD1 (6 bases). The V and J ends lost 7 bases and 0 bases respectively, with 15 bases between them. The CDR3 runs to 15 residues. Per germline, CDR1 LNHDA and CDR2 SQIVND (reference sequence). Full variable domain (outside the CDR3, taken from reference TRBV19 and TRBJ1-2): DGGITQSPKYLFRKEGQNVTLSCEQNLNHDAMYWYRQDPGQGLRLIYYSQIVNDFQKGDIAEGYSVSREKKESFPLTVTSAQKNPTAFYLCASTWGQTPNYGYTFGSGTRLTVV.

On this clone itself: At one end the junction does not follow the germline gene, possibly because of a read error. The rearrangement links TRBV11-3 to TRBJ1-1; unclear D gene. Germline loops: CDR1 SGHNT, CDR2 YENEEA. This CDR3 is built from 14 residues. This CDR3 is CASSLGLANTEAFF. The CDR3 nucleotides read TGTGCCAGCAGTTTAGGTTTGGCGAACACTGAAGCTTTCTTT.

CDR3 in DNA: TGTGCCAGCAGTGAAAGACGGGGGAACACAGATACGCAGTATTTT. Its translation: CASSERRGNTDTQYF. The rearrangement links TRBV2 to TRBJ2-3; possibly TRBD2 for D (6 bases). Trimming pared 2 bases from V and 2 bases from J, leaving 11 bases between. CDR1 is SNHLY, CDR2 FYNNEI, per germline. The length of the CDR3 is 15 residues.

The rearrangement links TRBV6-5 to TRBJ1-6; possible D gene TRBD1, 5 bases. Trimming left V 6 bases short and J 7 bases short, with 7 bases between. The germline V gene encodes CDR1 MNHEY and CDR2 SVGAGI. The CDR3 runs 12 residues. The CDR3 nucleotides are TGTGCCAGCAGGGACACAAATTCACCCCTCCACTTT. Translating it yields CASRDTNSPLHF.

The J gene is TRBJ2-3, the V gene TRBV29-1; 9 nucleotides match TRBD1. V was clipped by 6 bases and J by 3 bases; unmatched bases: 7. The length of the CDR3 is 14 residues. CDR1 SQVTM and CDR2 ANQGSEA come from the germline V gene. The CDR3 loop reads CSVEQGARTDTQYF. DNA for the CDR3: TGCAGCGTCGAACAGGGGGCGCGTACAGATACGCAGTATTTT.

The rearrangement uses TRBV4-1 and TRBJ2-3; TRBD2 matches at 8 bases. V shed 5 bases, J shed 1 base, and the junction held 5 bases outside the gene matches. The CDR3 covers 15 residues. The germline CDR1 and CDR2 sequences are MGHRA and YSYEKL. This chain's CDR3 is CASSFWRGGTDTQYF. CDR3 sequence (DNA): TGCGCCAGCAGCTTCTGGCGGGGGGGCACAGATACGCAGTATTTT.

The chain links TRBV5-1 to TRBJ1-2, with D tentatively TRBD1 (6 bases). Germline V gene data show CDR1 as SGHRS and CDR2 as YFSETQ. V gave up 0 bases and J gave up 4 bases, with 13 bases separating them. The CDR3 sequence is 15 residues long. This CDR3 is CASSLAGQPIYGYTF. As DNA, the CDR3 is TGCGCCAGCAGCTTGGCCGGACAGCCTATCTATGGCTACACCTTC.

The chain uses TRBV20-1 and TRBJ2-7, with a weak D call TRBD1 (6 bases). The V and J ends lost 3 bases and 0 bases respectively, with 12 bases between them. This CDR3 is built from 14 residues. Germline V lookup: CDR1 DFQATT, CDR2 SNEGSKA (reference sequence). CDR3 DNA: TGCAGTGCTAGTCAGGTCAGGGGCTCCTACGAGCAGTACTTC. It encodes CSASQVRGSYEQYF.

V gene TRBV5-1 combines with J gene TRBJ2-3; D is uncertain. Trimming took 2 bases from V and 10 from J, leaving 17 bases between them. This CDR3 has 14 residues. The germline gives CDR1 SGHRS, CDR2 YFSETQ. CDR3 coding DNA: TGCGCCAGCAGCTTTGTTTTGGCAGCTAGTGCGCAGTATTTT. It yields the protein CASSFVLAASAQYF. Based on the CDR3 plus reference TRBV5-1 and TRBJ2-3, the full variable domain is KAGVTQTPRYLIKTRGQQVTLSCSPISGHRSVSWYQQTPGQGLQFLFEYFSETQRNKGNFPGRFSGRQFSNSRSEMNVSTLELGDSALYLCASSFVLAASAQYFGPGTRLTVL.

The chain carries TRBV6-5 and TRBJ2-3; 9 bases agree with TRBD1. After removal of 0 bases from V and 3 bases from J, the junction contained 4 bases not matched to a gene. Germline lookup yields CDR1 MNHEY and CDR2 SVGAGI. This CDR3 region has 16 residues. The CDR3 here is CASSYSTGGATDTQYF. CDR3 coding DNA: TGTGCCAGCAGTTACTCCACAGGGGGCGCAACAGATACGCAGTATTTT.

J is TRBJ1-4 and V is TRBV19; D possibly corresponds to TRBD1 (6 bases). Germline CDR1 reads LNHDA; CDR2 reads SQIVND (reference sequence). The V and J ends lost 1 base and 6 bases respectively, with 21 bases between them. The CDR3 is 18 amino acids. The DNA of the CDR3 is TGTGCCAGTAGTATAGTCTCCTTTTTGGGGGCGATCGATGAAAAACTGTTTTTT. Protein product: CASSIVSFLGAIDEKLFF.

The chain combines TRBV3-1 (or the pseudogene TRBV3-2) with TRBJ2-3, with TRBD2 matching 13 bases. CDR1 and CDR2 (germline): LGHDT, YNNKEL (reference sequence). The CDR3 runs 16 residues. V dropped 5 bases and J dropped 3; count of bases not matched to a gene: 5. CDR3 loop: CASSTTSGGVTDTQYF. CDR3 DNA: TGTGCCAGCAGCACTACTAGCGGGGGGGTGACAGATACGCAGTATTTT.

V usage is TRBV6-5 and J usage is TRBJ2-6; tentatively, D is TRBD2 (6 bases). The CDR3 sequence is 15 residues long. Germline CDR1 and CDR2: MNHEY and SVGAGI. V lost 2 bases to trimming and J lost 2 bases, with 7 bases between them. CDR3 sequence: CASSYGGAGANVLTF. DNA for the CDR3: TGTGCCAGCAGTTACGGCGGGGCTGGGGCCAACGTCCTGACTTTC.

The V and J genes are TRBV24-1 and TRBJ1-3; D remains unclear. This CDR3 has 14 residues. Germline V CDR1 and CDR2: KGHDR, SFDVKD. Trimming removed 8 bases at V and 0 bases at J, with 10 bases between. In DNA, the CDR3 is TGTGCCACCACCCAACATCTCTCTGGAAACACCATATATTTT. Amino acid sequence: CATTQHLSGNTIYF.

This sequence joins TRBV5-6 and TRBJ1-2; 7 bases line up with TRBD1. CDR1 is SGHDT, CDR2 YYEEEE, per germline. The V and J ends lost 3 bases and 3 bases, in that order; junction bases with no gene match: 8. The CDR3 is made up of 15 amino acids. CDR3 DNA: TGTGCCAGCAGCTCCGAGGGACAGAATTACTATGGCTACACCTTC. Its protein is CASSSEGQNYYGYTF.

The rearrangement uses TRBV4-1 and TRBJ2-3; 7 nucleotides align to TRBD2. The CDR3 totals 16 residues. Trimming took 1 base from V and 6 from J; bases not matched to a gene: 10. Looked up from germline, CDR1 is MGHRA and CDR2 is YSYEKL. The CDR3 DNA reads as TGCGCCAGCAGCCAAGTCGGGGGGTACCGACGGGATACGCAGTATTTT. Its protein is CASSQVGGYRRDTQYF.

This clone came up many times. V and J are TRBV19 and TRBJ1-5; 12 bases map to TRBD1. Germline V lookup: CDR1 LNHDA, CDR2 SQIVND (reference sequence). The CDR3 sequence is 15 residues long. Trimming cost V 7 bases and J 6 bases; bases outside gene matches: 7. As DNA, the CDR3 is TGTGCCAGTACCCGGGACAGGGGGCAAGGTCAGCCCCAGCATTTT. This sequence encodes CASTRDRGQGQPQHF.

In nucleotides, the CDR3 is TGTGCCAGTTGGACCGGGACAGGGGGCTACGAGCAGTACTTC. Its translation: CASWTGTGGYEQYF. V is TRBV5-5 and J is TRBJ2-7, with TRBD1 matching 11 bases. V lost 8 bases and J lost 3; bases outside the gene matches: 7. Germline V CDR1 and CDR2: SGHKS, YYEKEE (reference sequence). CDR3 length equals 14 residues.

This sequence joins TRBV2 and TRBJ2-4, with D tentatively TRBD2 (5 bases). The CDR3 sequence is 16 residues long. Looked up from germline, CDR1 is SNHLY and CDR2 is FYNNEI. V gave up 2 bases and J gave up 6 bases, with 17 bases separating them. This CDR3 reads CASSELGRDSLNIQYF. CDR3 bases: TGTGCCAGCAGTGAACTCGGTCGGGATTCCCTAAACATTCAGTACTTC.